What follows is one T cell receptor (beta chain) and its context. In the original processing: Amplification of reference gene primers was used by the study to estimate nucleated cell counts. Method: immunoSEQ multiplex PCR; TCRdb's copy keeps in-frame clones and lacks some. V, J and clone size reflect that table, while D and trimming were determined from the DNA. Among about 250,000 clones, about 86% were seen once, and the ten largest hold about 9.6%. The data belong to a study of blood T cell repertoires in COVID-19. Study information: The study drew acute and convalescent COVID-19 samples from the United States, Italy and Spain.

This clonotype originated in a man of 80 years or more with acute or convalescent COVID-19. Sequencing was performed on peripheral blood.

CDR3 amino acids: CASRGTTLRSSQYF. CDR3 sequence (DNA): TGTGCCAGCAGGGGGACTACCCTCCGCAGCAGCCAGTACTTC. This chain connects TRBV2 to TRBJ2-5; TRBD2 agrees at 7 bases. Unmatched junction bases numbered 14, after V lost 6 bases and J lost 10 bases. Per the germline V gene, CDR1 is SNHLY and CDR2 is FYNNEI. The CDR3 runs 14 residues.